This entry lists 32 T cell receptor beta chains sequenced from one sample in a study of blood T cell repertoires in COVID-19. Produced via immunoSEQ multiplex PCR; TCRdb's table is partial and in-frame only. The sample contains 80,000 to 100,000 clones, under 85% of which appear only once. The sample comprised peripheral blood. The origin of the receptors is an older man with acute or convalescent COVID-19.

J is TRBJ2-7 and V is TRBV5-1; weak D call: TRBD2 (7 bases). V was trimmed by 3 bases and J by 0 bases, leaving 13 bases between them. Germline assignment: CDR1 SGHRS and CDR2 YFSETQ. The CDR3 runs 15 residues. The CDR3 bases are TGCGCCAGCAGCTCGCGGGGGCAGAGCTCCTACGAGCAGTACTTC. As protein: CASSSRGQSSYEQYF.

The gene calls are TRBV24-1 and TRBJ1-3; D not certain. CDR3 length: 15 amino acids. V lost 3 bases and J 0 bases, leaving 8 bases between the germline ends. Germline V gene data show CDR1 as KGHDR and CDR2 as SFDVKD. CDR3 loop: CATSDPRSSGNTIYF. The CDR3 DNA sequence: TGTGCCACCAGTGATCCCCGGAGCTCTGGAAACACCATATATTTT.

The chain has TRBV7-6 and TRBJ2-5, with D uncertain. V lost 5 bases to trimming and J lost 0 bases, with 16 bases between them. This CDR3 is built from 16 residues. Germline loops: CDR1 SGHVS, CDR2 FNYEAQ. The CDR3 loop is CASSPNSRTNQETQYF. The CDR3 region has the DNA TGTGCCAGCAGCCCTAACTCTCGAACGAACCAAGAGACCCAGTACTTC.

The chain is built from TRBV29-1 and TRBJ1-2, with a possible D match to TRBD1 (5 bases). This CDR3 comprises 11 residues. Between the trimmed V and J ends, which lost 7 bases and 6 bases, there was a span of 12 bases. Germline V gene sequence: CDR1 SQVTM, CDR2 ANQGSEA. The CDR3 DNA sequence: TGCAGCGGTGGGAGGGGAGATGGCTACACCTTC. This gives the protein CSGGRGDGYTF.

CDR3 region: CATSMASGSDTQYF. The CDR3 nucleotides are TGCGCCACCTCGATGGCTAGCGGGAGTGATACGCAGTATTTT. The gene calls are TRBV5-1 and TRBJ2-3; 10 bases line up with TRBD2. Trimming removed 9 bases from V and 6 bases from J; junction bases left unmatched: 10. CDR1 SGHRS and CDR2 YFSETQ come from the germline V gene. The CDR3 has 14 residues.

The CDR3 coding sequence is TGTGCCAGCAGCATCCCAAGGGACTCCAGGAGCTCCTACGAGCAGTACTTC. It codes for CASSIPRDSRSSYEQYF. V usage is TRBV21-1 and J usage is TRBJ2-7; the D call TRBD2 from the table was never checked on the DNA. TRBV21-1 is described as a pseudogene. The CDR3 covers 17 residues.

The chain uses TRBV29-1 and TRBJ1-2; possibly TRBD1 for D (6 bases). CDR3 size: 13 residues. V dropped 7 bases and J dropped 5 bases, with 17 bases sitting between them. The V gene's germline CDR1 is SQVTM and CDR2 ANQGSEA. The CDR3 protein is CSAQLGGEYGYTF. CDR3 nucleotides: TGCAGCGCTCAACTAGGGGGAGAGTATGGCTACACCTTC. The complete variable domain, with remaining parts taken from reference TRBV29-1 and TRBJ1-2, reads SAVISQKPSRDICQRGTSLTIQCQVDSQVTMMFWYRQQPGQSLTLIATANQGSEATYESGFVIDKFPISRPNLTFSTLTVSNMSPEDSSIYLCSAQLGGEYGYTFGSGTRLTVV.

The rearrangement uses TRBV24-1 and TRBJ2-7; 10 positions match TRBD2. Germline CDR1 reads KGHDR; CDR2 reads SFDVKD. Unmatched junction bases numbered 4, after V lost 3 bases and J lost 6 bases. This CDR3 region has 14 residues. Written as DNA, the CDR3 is TGTGCCACCAGTGATGGGCTAGCGGGGGTCGAGCAGTACTTC. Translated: CATSDGLAGVEQYF.

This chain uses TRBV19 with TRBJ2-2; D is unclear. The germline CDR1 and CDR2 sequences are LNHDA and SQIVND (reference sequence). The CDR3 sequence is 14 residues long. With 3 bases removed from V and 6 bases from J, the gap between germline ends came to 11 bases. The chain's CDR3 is CASSMLPTAGELFF. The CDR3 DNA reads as TGTGCCAGTAGTATGTTACCAACGGCCGGGGAGCTGTTTTTT. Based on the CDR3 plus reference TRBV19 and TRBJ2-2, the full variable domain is DGGITQSPKYLFRKEGQNVTLSCEQNLNHDAMYWYRQDPGQGLRLIYYSQIVNDFQKGDIAEGYSVSREKKESFPLTVTSAQKNPTAFYLCASSMLPTAGELFFGEGSRLTVL.

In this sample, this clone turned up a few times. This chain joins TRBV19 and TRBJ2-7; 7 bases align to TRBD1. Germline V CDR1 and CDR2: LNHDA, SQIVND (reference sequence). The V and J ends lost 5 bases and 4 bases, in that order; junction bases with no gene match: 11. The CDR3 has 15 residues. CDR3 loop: CASSWDSQQSYEQYF. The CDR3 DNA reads TGTGCCAGTAGTTGGGACAGCCAACAAAGTTACGAGCAGTACTTC.

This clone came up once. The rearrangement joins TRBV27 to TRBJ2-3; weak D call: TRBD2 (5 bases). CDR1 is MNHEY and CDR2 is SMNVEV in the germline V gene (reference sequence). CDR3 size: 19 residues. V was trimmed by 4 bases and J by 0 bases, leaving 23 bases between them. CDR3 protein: CASSSSVRSEGPSTDTQYF. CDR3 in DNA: TGTGCCAGCAGTTCCAGCGTCCGGAGTGAGGGCCCAAGCACAGATACGCAGTATTTT.

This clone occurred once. The CDR3 sequence is CASSEARRGVGYTF. As DNA, the CDR3 is TGTGCCAGCAGTGAAGCAAGACGGGGAGTCGGCTACACCTTC. The rearrangement uses TRBV2 and TRBJ1-2; D uncertain. This CDR3 contains 14 residues. Looked up from germline, CDR1 is SNHLY and CDR2 is FYNNEI. V lost 0 bases and J lost 8, with 13 bases in between.

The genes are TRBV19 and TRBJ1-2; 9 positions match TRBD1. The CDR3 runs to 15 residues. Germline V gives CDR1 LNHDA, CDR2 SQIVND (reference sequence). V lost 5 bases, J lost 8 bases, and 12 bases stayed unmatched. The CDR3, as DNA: TGTGCCAGTAGTCTGACCGGGACAGGGCTTAGGGGCTACACCTTC. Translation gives CASSLTGTGLRGYTF.

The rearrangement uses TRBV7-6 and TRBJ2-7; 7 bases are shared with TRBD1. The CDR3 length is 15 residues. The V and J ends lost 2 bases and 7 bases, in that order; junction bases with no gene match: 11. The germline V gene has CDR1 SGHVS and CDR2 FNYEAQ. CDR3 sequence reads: CASSLLATGPTEQYF. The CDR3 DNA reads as TGTGCCAGCAGCTTATTAGCGACAGGGCCCACGGAGCAGTACTTC.

CDR3: CASSTGRYTEAFF. As DNA, the CDR3 is TGTGCCAGTTCGACAGGGAGATATACTGAAGCTTTCTTT. The chain carries TRBV6-5 and TRBJ1-1, with 7 bases that match TRBD1. The CDR3 totals 13 residues. Germline assignment: CDR1 MNHEY and CDR2 SVGAGI. The V gene end was trimmed by 9 bases and the J gene end by 5 bases; junction bases not matched to a gene: 9.

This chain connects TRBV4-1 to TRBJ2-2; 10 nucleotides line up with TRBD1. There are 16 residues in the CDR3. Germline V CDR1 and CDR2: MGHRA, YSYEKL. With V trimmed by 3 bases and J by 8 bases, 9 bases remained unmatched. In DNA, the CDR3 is TGCGCCAGCAGCCAGCCAGACAGGGGGCCCAGGGGGGAGCTGTTTTTT. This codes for CASSQPDRGPRGELFF.

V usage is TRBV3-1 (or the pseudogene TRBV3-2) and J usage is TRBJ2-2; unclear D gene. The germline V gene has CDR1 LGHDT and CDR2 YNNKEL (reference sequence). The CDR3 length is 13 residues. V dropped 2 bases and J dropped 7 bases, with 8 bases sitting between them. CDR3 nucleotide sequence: TGTGCCAGCAGCCAACGAGTCATCGGGGAGCTGTTTTTT. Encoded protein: CASSQRVIGELFF.

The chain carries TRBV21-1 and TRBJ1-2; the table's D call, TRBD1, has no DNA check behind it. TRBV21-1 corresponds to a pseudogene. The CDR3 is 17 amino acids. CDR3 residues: CASSPLRTGLDDYGYTF. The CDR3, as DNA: TGTGCCAGCAGCCCTCTTAGAACAGGGTTGGATGACTATGGCTACACCTTC.

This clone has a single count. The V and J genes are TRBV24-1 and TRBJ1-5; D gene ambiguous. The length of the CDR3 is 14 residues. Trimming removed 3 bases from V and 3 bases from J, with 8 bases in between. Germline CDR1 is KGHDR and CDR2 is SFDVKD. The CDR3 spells CATSDAGYNQPQHF. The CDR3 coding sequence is TGTGCCACCAGTGATGCAGGTTACAATCAGCCCCAGCATTTT.

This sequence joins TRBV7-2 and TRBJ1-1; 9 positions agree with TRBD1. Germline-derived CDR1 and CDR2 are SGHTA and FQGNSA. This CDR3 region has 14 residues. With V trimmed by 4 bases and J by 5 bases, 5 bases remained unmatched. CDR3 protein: CASSSTGGFTEAFF. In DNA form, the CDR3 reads TGTGCCAGCAGCTCCACAGGGGGCTTTACTGAAGCTTTCTTT.

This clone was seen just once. CDR3 in DNA: TGCGCCAGCAGCTTGACCGGGACAGATGGCTACACCTTC. Residues: CASSLTGTDGYTF. The chain employs TRBV5-1 and TRBJ1-2; 7 nucleotides align to TRBD1. V shed 1 base, J shed 6 bases, and the junction held 3 bases outside the gene matches. CDR1 is SGHRS, CDR2 YFSETQ, per germline. The CDR3 is made up of 13 amino acids.

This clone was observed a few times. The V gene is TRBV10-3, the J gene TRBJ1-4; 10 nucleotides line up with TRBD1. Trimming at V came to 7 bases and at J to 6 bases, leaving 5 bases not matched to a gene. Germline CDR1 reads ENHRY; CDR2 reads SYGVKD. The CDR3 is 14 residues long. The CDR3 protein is CAIKRGQGDEKLFF. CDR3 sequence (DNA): TGTGCCATCAAGAGAGGACAGGGGGATGAAAAACTGTTTTTT.

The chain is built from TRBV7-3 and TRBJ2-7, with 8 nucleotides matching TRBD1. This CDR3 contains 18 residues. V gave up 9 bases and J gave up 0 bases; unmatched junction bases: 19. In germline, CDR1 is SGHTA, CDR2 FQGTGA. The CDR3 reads CASIYQLGQAAPSYEQYF. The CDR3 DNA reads TGTGCCAGTATATACCAACTGGGACAGGCCGCTCCCTCCTACGAGCAGTACTTC.

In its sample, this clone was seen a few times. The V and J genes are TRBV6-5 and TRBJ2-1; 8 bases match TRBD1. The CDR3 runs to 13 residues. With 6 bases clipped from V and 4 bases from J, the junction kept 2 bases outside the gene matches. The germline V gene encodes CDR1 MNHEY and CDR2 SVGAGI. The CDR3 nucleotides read TGTGCCAGCAGCCGGACAGGGTACAATGAGCAGTTCTTC. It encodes CASSRTGYNEQFF.

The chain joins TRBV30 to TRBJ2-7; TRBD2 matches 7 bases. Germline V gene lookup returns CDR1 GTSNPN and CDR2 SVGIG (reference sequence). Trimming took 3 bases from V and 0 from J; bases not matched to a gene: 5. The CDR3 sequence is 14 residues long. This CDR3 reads CAWRSSGYSYEQYF. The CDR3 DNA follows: TGTGCCTGGAGATCTAGCGGATACTCCTACGAGCAGTACTTC. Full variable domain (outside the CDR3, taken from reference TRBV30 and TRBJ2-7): SQTIHQWPATLVQPVGSPLSLECTVEGTSNPNLYWYRQAAGRGLQLLFYSVGIGQISSEVPQNLSASRPQDRQFILSSKKLLLSDSGFYLCAWRSSGYSYEQYFGPGTRLTVT.

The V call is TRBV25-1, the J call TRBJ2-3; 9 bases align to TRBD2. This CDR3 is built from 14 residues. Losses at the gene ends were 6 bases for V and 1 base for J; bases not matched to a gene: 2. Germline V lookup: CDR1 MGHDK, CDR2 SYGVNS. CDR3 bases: TGTGCCAGCAGGCAGCGGGAGGGCACAGATACGCAGTATTTT. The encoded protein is CASRQREGTDTQYF. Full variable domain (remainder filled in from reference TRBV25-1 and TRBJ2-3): EADIYQTPRYLVIGTGKKITLECSQTMGHDKMYWYQQDPGMELHLIHYSYGVNSTEKGDLSSESTVSRIRTEHFPLTLESARPSHTSQYLCASRQREGTDTQYFGPGTRLTVL.

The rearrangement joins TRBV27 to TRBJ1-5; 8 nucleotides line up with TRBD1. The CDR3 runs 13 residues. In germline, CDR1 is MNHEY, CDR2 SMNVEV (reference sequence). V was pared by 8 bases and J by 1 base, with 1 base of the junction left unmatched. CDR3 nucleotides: TGTGCCAGCGGACAGGGAAGCAATCAGCCCCAGCATTTT. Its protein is CASGQGSNQPQHF.

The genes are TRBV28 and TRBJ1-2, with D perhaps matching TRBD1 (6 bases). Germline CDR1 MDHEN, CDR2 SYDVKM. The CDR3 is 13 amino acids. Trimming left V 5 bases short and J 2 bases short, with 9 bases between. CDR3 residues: CASSTTGNYGYTF. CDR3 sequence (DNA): TGTGCCAGCAGTACAACAGGGAACTATGGCTACACCTTC.

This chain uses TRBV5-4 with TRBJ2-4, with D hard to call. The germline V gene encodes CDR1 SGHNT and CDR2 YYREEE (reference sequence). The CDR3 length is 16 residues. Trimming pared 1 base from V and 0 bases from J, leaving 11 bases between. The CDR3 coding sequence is TGTGCCAGCAGCTTGTTTCCTGCACTAGCCAAAAACATTCAGTACTTC. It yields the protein CASSLFPALAKNIQYF.

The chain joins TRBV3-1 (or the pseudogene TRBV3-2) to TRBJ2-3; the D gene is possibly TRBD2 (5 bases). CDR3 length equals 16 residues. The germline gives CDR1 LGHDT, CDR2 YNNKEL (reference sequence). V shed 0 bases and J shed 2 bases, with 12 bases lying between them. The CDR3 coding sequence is TGTGCCAGCAGCCAAGAGCCGGGATCCTACACAGATACGCAGTATTTT. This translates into CASSQEPGSYTDTQYF.

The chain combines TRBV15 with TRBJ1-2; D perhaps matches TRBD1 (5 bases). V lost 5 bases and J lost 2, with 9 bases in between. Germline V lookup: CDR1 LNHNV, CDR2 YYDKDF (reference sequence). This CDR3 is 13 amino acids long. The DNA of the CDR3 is TGTGCCACCAGCCCTGACAGAAACTATGGCTACACCTTC. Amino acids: CATSPDRNYGYTF.

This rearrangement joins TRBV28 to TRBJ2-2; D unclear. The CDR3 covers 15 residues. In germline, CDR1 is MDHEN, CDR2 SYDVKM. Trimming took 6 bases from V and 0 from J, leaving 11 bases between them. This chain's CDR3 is CASRITFANTGELFF. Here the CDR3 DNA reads TGTGCCAGCAGGATTACTTTTGCGAACACCGGGGAGCTGTTTTTT.